This T cell receptor (beta chain) was recovered during a study of technical replicates of blood from several donors. V lost 4 bases and J lost 1, with 11 bases in between. The length of the CDR3 is 14 residues. Germline CDR1 SGHRS, CDR2 YFSETQ. Assay used: immunoSEQ multiplex PCR; TCRdb lists only in-frame clones, some missing. The sample has more than 70,000 clones, just over 90% seen once. The chain links TRBV5-1 to TRBJ1-1; D is unclear. This receptor was taken from a human donor in good health. The sequencing input was T cells isolated from PBMCs. This CDR3 reads CASSPFEGNTEAFF. The CDR3, as DNA: TGCGCCAGCAGCCCTTTTGAGGGGAACACTGAAGCTTTCTTT.